This record covers a single TCR beta chain. This sample is part of a study of T cells expressing NK-cell markers. Across the whole study: Within the sequenced cohort of eight donors, seven exhibited HCMV seropositivity and one was seronegative.

TCRdb reanalyzed the 5' RACE reads and collapses them to one entry per CDR3 protein, without DNA. Its listing shows fewer than 550,000 distinct CDR3 sequences. Germline CDR1 LGHNA, CDR2 YNFKEQ. The CDR3 has 16 residues. This clonotype originated in a woman in her forties or fifties in good health. The rearrangement uses TRBV4-2 and TRBJ2-3; checking the TCRdb D call of TRBD2 is not possible without DNA. The sample consisted of blood T cells: a sorted CD56 or NKG2C T cell subset, CD4+ or CD8+ T cells, or bulk PBMC T cells (not recorded which). The chain's CDR3 is CASSPLAGGTTDTQYF.